Listed here are 26 T cell receptor beta chains from one sample, sequenced in a study of PD-1 blockade in classical Hodgkin lymphoma. As to time point: newly diagnosed, previously untreated cHL patient sample. Only in-frame clones appear in the TCRdb table, and some are missing; sequencing was by immunoSEQ multiplex PCR. The repertoire holds 47,000 or so clones, approximately 91% seen once, with around 5% in the top ten. Sample: peripheral blood mononuclear cells (PBMCs). These receptors originate from a human donor with classical Hodgkin lymphoma.

This clone came up once. The gene calls are TRBV5-1 and TRBJ1-1; D is unresolved. The CDR3 consists of 13 residues. Germline V gene data show CDR1 as SGHRS and CDR2 as YFSETQ. Trimming shortened V by 0 bases and J by 10 bases, and 13 bases separated the two germline ends. The chain's CDR3 is CASSLAERSRAFF. CDR3 DNA: TGCGCCAGCAGCTTGGCAGAGCGTTCGAGAGCTTTCTTT.

The chain has TRBV27 and TRBJ2-7; 7 bases align to TRBD1. CDR3 length: 15 residues. V shed 3 bases and J 3 bases; nucleotides not matched to a gene: 8. CDR1 is MNHEY, CDR2 SMNVEV, per germline (reference sequence). CDR3 sequence reads: CASSLTATGFYEQYF. CDR3 bases: TGTGCCAGCAGTTTGACAGCGACAGGGTTCTACGAGCAGTACTTC.

This clone was seen only a few times. This rearrangement joins TRBV7-2 to TRBJ2-1, with 11 bases lining up with TRBD2. The CDR3 consists of 15 residues. V lost 5 bases to trimming and J lost 8 bases; unmatched junction nucleotides: 8. Germline lookup yields CDR1 SGHTA and CDR2 FQGNSA. This CDR3 is CASSETSGSWDEQFF. The CDR3 DNA sequence: TGTGCCAGCAGCGAAACTAGCGGGAGCTGGGATGAGCAGTTCTTC.

This clone was found a few times. The chain employs TRBV19 and TRBJ1-3; D may be TRBD1 (5 bases). CDR1 and CDR2 (germline): LNHDA, SQIVND (reference sequence). The length of the CDR3 is 12 residues. Trimming removed 3 bases from V and 9 bases from J, with 9 bases in between. CDR3 coding DNA: TGTGCCAGTAGTATTTTTAGGGGCACCATATATTTT. Translated: CASSIFRGTIYF.

The chain recombines TRBV18 with TRBJ2-2, with TRBD1 identical over 7 bases. Germline-derived CDR1 and CDR2 are KGHSH and LQKENI. The V and J ends lost 4 bases and 0 bases, in that order; junction bases with no gene match: 14. The CDR3 is 19 amino acids. CDR3 nucleotides: TGTGCCAGCTCACTTCTGACACAGGGGCTCTCACCGAACACCGGGGAGCTGTTTTTT. Protein sequence: CASSLLTQGLSPNTGELFF.

The chain has TRBV5-4 and TRBJ2-3, with TRBD2 identical over 8 bases. There are 16 residues in the CDR3. Unmatched junction bases numbered 7, after V lost 4 bases and J lost 0 bases. Germline CDR1 is SGHNT and CDR2 is YYREEE (reference sequence). In DNA form, the CDR3 reads TGTGCCAGCAGCACTTTAGCGGGGTCGAGCACAGATACGCAGTATTTT. Encoded protein: CASSTLAGSSTDTQYF.

The chain recombines TRBV5-1 with TRBJ1-1, with D perhaps matching TRBD1 (5 bases). Germline values: CDR1 SGHRS, CDR2 YFSETQ. The V end was cut by 2 bases, the J end by 1 base, with 9 bases between. The CDR3 length is 14 residues. CDR3 DNA: TGCGCCAGCAGCTTAGGTACAGGGAACACTGAAGCTTTCTTT. Translation: CASSLGTGNTEAFF.

The gene calls are TRBV11-1 and TRBJ1-1, with a tentative D call TRBD1 (5 bases). V was trimmed by 4 bases and J by 3 bases, leaving 15 bases between them. Germline lookup yields CDR1 SGHAT and CDR2 FQDESV (reference sequence). The CDR3 contains 15 residues. The CDR3 here is CASSSPVVGDTEAFF. CDR3 nucleotide sequence: TGTGCCAGCAGCTCGCCCGTCGTGGGGGACACTGAAGCTTTCTTT. The complete variable domain, with remaining parts taken from reference TRBV11-1 and TRBJ1-1, reads EAEVAQSPRYKITEKSQAVAFWCDPISGHATLYWYRQILGQGPELLVQFQDESVVDDSQLPKDRFSAERLKGVDSTLKIQPAELGDSAMYLCASSSPVVGDTEAFFGQGTRLTVV.

The CDR3 coding sequence is TGTGCCAGCAGGACCCGGTGGGAGTCCTACGAGCAGTACTTC. It specifies CASRTRWESYEQYF. The chain carries TRBV6-1 and TRBJ2-7; tentative D call: TRBD2 (5 bases). The CDR3 is 14 residues long. V was trimmed by 6 bases and J by 1 base, leaving 13 bases between them. CDR1 and CDR2 (germline): MNHNS, SASEGT.

This chain uses TRBV7-9 with TRBJ1-4, with 8 bases lining up with TRBD1. This CDR3 is 15 amino acids long. Trimming at V came to 4 bases and at J to 8 bases, leaving 9 bases not matched to a gene. Per the germline V gene, CDR1 is SEHNR and CDR2 is FQNEAQ (reference sequence). CDR3 DNA sequence: TGTGCCAGCAGCTCGGGCGGACAGGGAGGGGAAAAACTGTTTTTT. Residues: CASSSGGQGGEKLFF. Supplemented by reference TRBV7-9 and TRBJ1-4, the full variable domain reads DTGVSQNPRHKITKRGQNVTFRCDPISEHNRLYWYRQTLGQGPEFLTYFQNEAQLEKSRLLSDRFSAERPKGSFSTLEIQRTEQGDSAMYLCASSSGGQGGEKLFFGSGTQLSVL.

DNA for the CDR3: TGTGCCAGCACCCCAGGGAGCCTGAACACTGAAGCTTTCTTT. Translation: CASTPGSLNTEAFF. This chain joins TRBV6-1 and TRBJ1-1, with D possibly being TRBD1 (5 bases). This CDR3 has 14 amino acids. Looked up from germline, CDR1 is MNHNS and CDR2 is SASEGT. Trimming took off 7 bases at V and 0 bases at J, with 12 bases between the two ends.

The chain employs TRBV6-5 and TRBJ2-1; 10 bases agree with TRBD2. The length of the CDR3 is 14 residues. The V gene's germline CDR1 is MNHEY and CDR2 SVGAGI. J gave up 5 bases and V 6 bases, and 4 bases lay outside the gene matches. The DNA for the CDR3 is TGTGCCAGCAGCGCGGGACTAGCGAACAATGAGCAGTTCTTC. This sequence encodes CASSAGLANNEQFF.

The chain combines TRBV28 with TRBJ2-3; 7 nucleotides align to TRBD2. This CDR3 has 15 amino acids. The germline V gene encodes CDR1 MDHEN and CDR2 SYDVKM. The V gene end was trimmed by 5 bases and the J gene end by 2 bases; junction bases not matched to a gene: 7. CDR3 sequence reads: CASSPTSAFTDTQYF. For the CDR3, the DNA is TGTGCCAGCAGTCCAACTAGCGCTTTCACAGATACGCAGTATTTT.

This rearrangement joins TRBV9 to TRBJ2-5; 7 bases agree with TRBD2. V gave up 3 bases and J gave up 4 bases; unmatched junction bases: 9. The CDR3 loop spans 15 amino acids. Per the germline V gene, CDR1 is SGDLS and CDR2 is YYNGEE. The CDR3 nucleotides read TGTGCCAGCAGCGCGTCGGGAGGAGGAAGAGAGACCCAGTACTTC. Translated: CASSASGGGRETQYF.

The chain joins TRBV7-9 to TRBJ2-7, with TRBD2 matching 9 bases. The CDR3 sequence is 15 residues long. Germline V gives CDR1 SEHNR, CDR2 FQNEAQ (reference sequence). After removal of 3 bases from V and 3 bases from J, the junction contained 6 bases not matched to a gene. The CDR3 sequence: CASSFILAGNYEQYF. CDR3 bases: TGTGCCAGCAGCTTTATCCTAGCGGGAAACTACGAGCAGTACTTC.

This sequence joins TRBV19 and TRBJ1-2, with D perhaps matching TRBD1 (5 bases). Deletions cut 0 bases from V and 4 bases from J, with 9 bases between. The CDR3 contains 14 residues. Germline V CDR1 and CDR2: LNHDA, SQIVND (reference sequence). This CDR3 reads CASSIDGGSYGYTF. The CDR3 DNA follows: TGTGCCAGTAGTATAGACGGGGGAAGCTATGGCTACACCTTC.

The chain has TRBV9 and TRBJ2-5, with a tentative D call TRBD2 (5 bases). The CDR3 extends over 15 amino acids. The V end lost 0 bases, the J end lost 5 bases, and 14 bases lay between the germline ends. The germline V gene has CDR1 SGDLS and CDR2 YYNGEE. The CDR3 DNA reads TGTGCCAGCAGCGTAGGGACGACTCAGCGGGAGACCCAGTACTTC. Its protein is CASSVGTTQRETQYF.

The V and J genes are TRBV7-8 and TRBJ1-1; 7 nucleotides agree with TRBD1. The CDR3 sequence is 14 residues long. J gave up 0 bases and V 6 bases, and 4 bases lay outside the gene matches. In germline, CDR1 is SGHVS, CDR2 FQNEAQ. The CDR3 here is CASRAGTVNTEAFF. CDR3 nucleotides: TGTGCCAGCAGAGCCGGGACAGTGAACACTGAAGCTTTCTTT.

CDR3 nucleotides: TGTGCCAGCATCAGCGCGCCGGGGGTGACCGGCAAAGCTTTCTTT. Amino acid sequence: CASISAPGVTGKAFF. The chain combines TRBV7-9 with TRBJ1-1; TRBD1 might be the D (5 bases). There are 15 residues in the CDR3. V gave up 7 bases and J gave up 9 bases, with 24 bases separating them. Germline values: CDR1 SEHNR, CDR2 FQNEAQ (reference sequence).

The rearrangement uses TRBV9 and TRBJ2-3; no definite D call. Germline loops: CDR1 SGDLS, CDR2 YYNGEE. The CDR3 sequence is 14 residues long. Trimming took 0 bases from V and 1 from J, leaving 6 bases between them. The CDR3 bases are TGTGCCAGCAGCGTAGGAAGCCGCACAGATACGCAGTATTTT. Protein: CASSVGSRTDTQYF.

The genes are TRBV15 and TRBJ2-3; D is undetermined. Trimming removed 0 bases at V and 6 bases at J, with 13 bases between. The CDR3 is 15 residues long. Per germline, CDR1 LNHNV and CDR2 YYDKDF (reference sequence). The CDR3 protein is CATSRDPTAADTQYF. The CDR3 bases are TGTGCCACCAGCAGAGATCCGACGGCGGCGGATACGCAGTATTTT.

This chain joins TRBV9 and TRBJ2-1, with D perhaps matching TRBD2 (5 bases). Germline V gene sequence: CDR1 SGDLS, CDR2 YYNGEE. CDR3 length: 14 residues. V lost 1 base and J lost 5, with 10 bases in between. CDR3: CASSVYERNNEQFF. The CDR3 DNA reads TGTGCCAGCAGCGTATATGAGCGGAACAATGAGCAGTTCTTC. Full variable domain (rest looked up from reference TRBV9 and TRBJ2-1): DSGVTQTPKHLITATGQRVTLRCSPRSGDLSVYWYQQSLDQGLQFLIQYYNGEERAKGNILERFSAQQFPDLHSELNLSSLELGDSALYFCASSVYERNNEQFFGPGTRLTVL.

The rearrangement uses TRBV6-9 and TRBJ2-1; D remains unclear. V was trimmed by 0 bases and J by 2 bases, leaving 11 bases between them. The germline CDR1 and CDR2 sequences are MNHGY and SVAAGI. The CDR3 loop spans 16 amino acids. The CDR3 reads CASSYSDGRTYNEQFF. Here the CDR3 DNA reads TGTGCCAGCAGTTATTCGGACGGCCGGACCTACAATGAGCAGTTCTTC.

The chain combines TRBV4-2 with TRBJ2-3; possibly TRBD1 or TRBD2 for D (5 bases each). Germline assignment: CDR1 LGHNA and CDR2 YNFKEQ. The V gene lost 3 bases and the J gene lost 8 bases, with 18 bases spanning the gap. The CDR3 loop spans 15 amino acids. The DNA of the CDR3 is TGTGCCAGCAGCCAGCAAGGGACCACCTGGGGTACGCAGTATTTT. Translating it yields CASSQQGTTWGTQYF.

The V call is TRBV18, the J call TRBJ2-3; D ambiguous. Germline V gives CDR1 KGHSH, CDR2 LQKENI. The germline V and J ends were trimmed by 1 base and 3 bases, with 2 bases remaining between them. The CDR3 is 12 residues long. The CDR3 DNA is TGTGCCAGCTCACCACGAACAGATACGCAGTATTTT. Translated, it gives CASSPRTDTQYF.

The genes are TRBV4-2 and TRBJ2-1, with D tentatively TRBD2 (6 bases). This CDR3 comprises 17 residues. In germline, CDR1 is LGHNA, CDR2 YNFKEQ. Trimming shortened V by 3 bases and J by 0 bases, and 15 bases separated the two germline ends. The chain's CDR3 is CASSQETSGSSYNEQFF. The CDR3 coding sequence is TGTGCCAGCAGCCAGGAGACTAGTGGGAGCTCCTACAATGAGCAGTTCTTC.